These 3 T cell receptor beta chains share one sample of origin, sequenced in a study of blood T cell repertoires in COVID-19. The assay was immunoSEQ multiplex PCR, and TCRdb's table has in-frame clones only and misses some. The table shows approximately 240,000 clones, with about 83% occurring only once. Sequencing was done on a sample of peripheral blood. The source of these receptors is a human donor in a cohort sampled during active COVID-19.

The chain joins TRBV5-1 to TRBJ1-1, with TRBD1 matching 9 bases. Looked up from germline, CDR1 is SGHRS and CDR2 is YFSETQ. The CDR3 has 12 amino acids. J was trimmed by 11 bases and V by 0 bases; bases with no gene match: 2. CDR3 amino acids: CASSLGDRAAFF. The DNA of the CDR3 is TGCGCCAGCAGCTTGGGGGACAGGGCGGCTTTCTTT.

Note on this clone: At the DNA level, this CDR3 is encoded by other sequences in the same sample as well. The chain employs TRBV11-2 and TRBJ2-7; 8 nucleotides match TRBD1. With V trimmed by 3 bases and J by 2 bases, 0 bases remained unmatched. The CDR3 is 13 amino acids. Germline values: CDR1 SGHAT, CDR2 FQNNGV. Here the CDR3 DNA reads TGTGCCAGCAGCTTGGACAGGGCCTACGAGCAGTACTTC. Its translation is CASSLDRAYEQYF. Supplemented by reference TRBV11-2 and TRBJ2-7, the full variable domain reads EAGVAQSPRYKIIEKRQSVAFWCNPISGHATLYWYQQILGQGPKLLIQFQNNGVVDDSQLPKDRFSAERLKGVDSTLKIQPAKLEDSAVYLCASSLDRAYEQYFGPGTRLTVT.

This clone was counted a single time. V and J are TRBV5-1 and TRBJ1-2, with TRBD1 as a possible D gene (6 bases). CDR1 is SGHRS, CDR2 YFSETQ, per germline. V shed 4 bases and J shed 3 bases, with 10 bases lying between them. The CDR3 extends over 13 amino acids. The chain's CDR3 is CASSRDTYYGYTF. Written as DNA, the CDR3 is TGCGCCAGCAGCCGGGACACCTACTATGGCTACACCTTC.